Included here is one T cell receptor beta chain sequence, with context. The CDR3 has 15 amino acids. Germline V CDR1 and CDR2: MDHEN, SYDVKM. Trimming removed 10 bases from V and 4 bases from J, with 17 bases in between. The source of the sample is a study of T cell changes during pregnancy in multiple sclerosis. Some clones are missing from TCRdb's copy, which holds only in-frame ones; the method was immunoSEQ multiplex PCR. This sample has just under 40,000 clones, with over 75% found just once. The V gene is TRBV28, the J gene TRBJ1-6; D not resolved. Sample: CD4+ T cells from peripheral blood mononuclear cells, taken in the first trimester of pregnancy. This clonotype was sampled from a female donor in good health, enrolled as a control in a pregnancy study. The CDR3 region is CAISGGSRYNSPLHF. In DNA form, the CDR3 reads TGTGCCATCTCAGGAGGGAGTCGATATAATTCACCCCTCCACTTT. Full variable domain (rest looked up from reference TRBV28 and TRBJ1-6): DVKVTQSSRYLVKRTGEKVFLECVQDMDHENMFWYRQDPGLGLRLIYFSYDVKMKEKGDIPEGYSVSREKKERFSLILESASTNQTSMYLCAISGGSRYNSPLHFGNGTRLTVT.